The 16 T cell receptor beta chains below were found in one sample sequenced in a study of T cells in Graves' hyperthyroidism and ophthalmopathy. RNA transcripts provided the source from which TCR beta CDR3 regions were amplified. Initially, a first-round RT-PCR of the TCR CDR3 employed the HTBI primer set. TCRdb re-called the multiplex PCR reads with MiXCR, one entry per CDR3 protein. The table includes around 690,000 distinct CDR3 sequences, roughly 17% detected once. The sample consisted of blood. These receptors were collected from a man over 45 with Graves' hyperthyroidism.

This chain uses TRBV7-6 with TRBJ2-1; a weak D match, TRBD2 (6 bases). The ends were cut back, 5 bases at V and 2 bases at J, with 16 bases in the middle. The CDR3 loop spans 16 amino acids. Germline V lookup: CDR1 SGHVS, CDR2 FNYEAQ. CDR3 sequence reads: CASSPLGTSPYNEQFF. The DNA for the CDR3 is TGTGCCAGCAGCCCCCTCGGTACTAGCCCCTACAATGAGCAGTTCTTC.

V is TRBV6-1 and J is TRBJ2-5; 7 bases match TRBD2. V was clipped by 5 bases and J by 5 bases; unmatched bases: 8. The length of the CDR3 is 14 residues. Germline loops: CDR1 MNHNS, CDR2 SASEGT. The CDR3 sequence: CASSLGAAGETQYF. CDR3 DNA sequence: TGTGCCAGCAGTTTAGGGGCAGCGGGGGAGACCCAGTACTTC.

The chain uses TRBV3-1 and TRBJ2-5; TRBD1 matches 7 bases. The CDR3 is 17 amino acids. The V gene's germline CDR1 is LGHDT and CDR2 YNNKEL (reference sequence). Germline trimming cut 2 bases from V and 2 bases from J; bases unmatched to any gene: 11. The CDR3 reads CASSQSLTGSVQETQYF. In nucleotides, the CDR3 is TGTGCCAGCAGCCAATCCCTGACAGGGTCTGTGCAAGAGACCCAGTACTTC.

Many counts were recorded for this clonotype. This rearrangement joins TRBV7-2 to TRBJ1-2, with 8 bases aligning to TRBD1. The length of the CDR3 is 15 residues. Germline CDR1 is SGHTA and CDR2 is FQGNSA. Losses at the gene ends were 6 bases for V and 6 bases for J; bases not matched to a gene: 12. The CDR3 coding sequence is TGTGCCAGCAGTTCTCGACAGGGGCGTTGGGATGGCTACACCTTC. It specifies CASSSRQGRWDGYTF.

As concerns this clonotype: This could be a read error, since a much larger clone is one nucleotide away. The chain has TRBV9 and TRBJ2-3, with a weak D call TRBD1 (5 bases). The germline CDR1 and CDR2 sequences are SGDLS and YYNGEE. Trimming took 0 bases from V and 5 from J, leaving 10 bases between them. The CDR3 consists of 14 residues. The CDR3 coding sequence is TGTGCCAGCAGCGTAGAAGGGGCGGAAGATACGCAGTATTTT. Amino acids: CASSVEGAEDTQYF. Together with reference TRBV9 and TRBJ2-3, the CDR3 gives the full variable domain: DSGVTQTPKHLITATGQRVTLRCSPRSGDLSVYWYQQSLDQGLQFLIQYYNGEERAKGNILERFSAQQFPDLHSELNLSSLELGDSALYFCASSVEGAEDTQYFGPGTRLTVL.

V usage is TRBV20-1 and J usage is TRBJ1-5; no definite D call. V lost 2 bases, J lost 2 bases, and 16 bases lay in between. Germline lookup yields CDR1 DFQATT and CDR2 SNEGSKA (reference sequence). The CDR3 is 16 amino acids. The CDR3 is CSARPSSVRGNQPQHF. DNA of the CDR3: TGCAGTGCTAGACCCTCATCGGTCCGGGGCAATCAGCCCCAGCATTTT.

This clonotype was observed a few times. The chain couples TRBV11-2 to TRBJ2-7, with TRBD2 matching over 13 bases. From germline, CDR1 is SGHAT and CDR2 FQNNGV. This CDR3 is 17 amino acids long. With V trimmed by 1 base and J by 4 bases, 7 bases remained unmatched. The CDR3 coding sequence is TGTGCCAGCAGCTTAGGTAGGACTAGCGGGAGTATTTACGAGCAGTACTTC. Translated, it gives CASSLGRTSGSIYEQYF.

On this clonotype: This may be a read error, as it is one base from a much larger clone. The V and J genes are TRBV7-2 and TRBJ2-2; D is ambiguous. Germline CDR1 SGHTA, CDR2 FQGNSA. This CDR3 comprises 15 residues. The CDR3, as DNA: TGTGCCAGCAGCCCTGGTGGCCCGAACACCAGGGAGCTGTTTTTT. Its protein is CASSPGGPNTRELFF.

Only one count was recorded for this clonotype. A much larger clone lies a single base off, so this may be a read error. The chain links TRBV20-1 to TRBJ1-1; D gene ambiguous. This CDR3 has 15 amino acids. Germline CDR1 reads DFQATT; CDR2 reads SNEGSKA (reference sequence). Trimming pared 0 bases from V and 4 bases from J, leaving 15 bases between. CDR3 sequence reads: CSARDRARRVTEAFF. CDR3 DNA: TGCAGTGCTAGAGATCGTGCCCGTCGGGTCACTGAAGCTTTCTTT.

This clonotype has a count of ten or more. The chain uses TRBV30 and TRBJ2-5; D unresolved. The V gene lost 4 bases and the J gene lost 0 bases, with 12 bases spanning the gap. Per germline, CDR1 GTSNPN and CDR2 SVGIG (reference sequence). This CDR3 spans 14 amino acids. The CDR3 protein is CAWMAARDQETQYF. DNA of the CDR3: TGTGCCTGGATGGCGGCAAGAGACCAAGAGACCCAGTACTTC.

This clonotype was detected many times. The rearrangement links TRBV6-1 to TRBJ1-2; 12 bases line up with TRBD1. V dropped 6 bases and J dropped 2; count of bases not matched to a gene: 4. Germline values: CDR1 MNHNS, CDR2 SASEGT. This CDR3 is 15 amino acids long. In DNA form, the CDR3 reads TGTGCCAGCAGGGGACAGGGGGCGCAAAACTATGGCTACACCTTC. Translated, it gives CASRGQGAQNYGYTF.

This chain uses TRBV6-2 or TRBV6-3 with TRBJ2-1, with 14 bases matching TRBD2. The V gene's germline CDR1 is MNHEY and CDR2 SVGEGT. Trimming at V came to 7 bases and at J to 8 bases, leaving 7 bases not matched to a gene. This CDR3 has 15 amino acids. CDR3 loop: CASTRLAGGKDEQFF. DNA of the CDR3: TGTGCCAGCACCAGACTAGCGGGAGGGAAGGATGAGCAGTTCTTC.

This clonotype occurred many times. CDR3 DNA sequence: TGTGCCATCCCTTTCTTCCTAGCGGGAGCTGACACAGATACGCAGTATTTT. Translating gives CAIPFFLAGADTDTQYF. V usage is TRBV10-3 and J usage is TRBJ2-3; 10 bases agree with TRBD2. Germline CDR1 and CDR2: ENHRY and SYGVKD. Trimming removed 8 bases from V and 2 bases from J; junction bases left unmatched: 13. The CDR3 is made up of 17 amino acids.

Concerning this clonotype itself: Given a much more abundant clone one base away, this may be a read error. The chain combines TRBV6-2 or TRBV6-3 with TRBJ2-2, with TRBD2 identical over 14 bases. Germline loops: CDR1 MNHEY, CDR2 SVGEGT. The trim removed 8 bases at V and 4 bases at J, leaving 6 bases unmatched. This CDR3 is built from 16 residues. CDR3 sequence reads: CASGTSGSRLTGELFF. CDR3 coding DNA: TGTGCCAGCGGGACTAGCGGGAGCAGGCTCACCGGGGAGCTGTTTTTT.

J is TRBJ1-6 and V is TRBV3-1; D is possibly TRBD1 (6 bases). V lost 1 base to trimming and J lost 7 bases, with 17 bases between them. The CDR3 runs to 17 residues. Germline V gene lookup returns CDR1 LGHDT and CDR2 YNNKEL (reference sequence). The CDR3, as DNA: TGTGCCAGCAGCCAAGCCGGTTTCAGGGGAGGCAATTCACCCCTCCACTTT. Its translation: CASSQAGFRGGNSPLHF.

This clonotype was counted ten times or more. The rearrangement links TRBV10-3 to TRBJ2-5, with TRBD2 identical over 7 bases. The CDR3 covers 15 residues. From germline, CDR1 is ENHRY and CDR2 SYGVKD. V lost 0 bases to trimming and J lost 2 bases; unmatched junction nucleotides: 3. The CDR3, as DNA: TGTGCCATCAGTGAGTCGCTAGCGGTACAAGAGACCCAGTACTTC. It translates to CAISESLAVQETQYF.